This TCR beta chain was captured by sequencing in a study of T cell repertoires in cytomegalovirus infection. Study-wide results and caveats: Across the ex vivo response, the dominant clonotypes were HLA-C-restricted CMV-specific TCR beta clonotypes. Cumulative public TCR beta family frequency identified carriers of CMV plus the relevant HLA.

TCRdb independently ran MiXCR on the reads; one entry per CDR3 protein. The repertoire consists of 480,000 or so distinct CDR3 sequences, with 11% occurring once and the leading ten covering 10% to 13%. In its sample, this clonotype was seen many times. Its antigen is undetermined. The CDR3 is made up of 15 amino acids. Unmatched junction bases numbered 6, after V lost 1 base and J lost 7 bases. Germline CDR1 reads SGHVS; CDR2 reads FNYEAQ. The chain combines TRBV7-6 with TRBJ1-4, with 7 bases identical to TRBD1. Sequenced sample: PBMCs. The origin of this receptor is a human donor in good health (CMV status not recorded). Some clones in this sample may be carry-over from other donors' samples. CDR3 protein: CASSLDETGREKLFF. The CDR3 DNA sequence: TGTGCCAGCAGCTTAGATGAGACAGGGCGTGAAAAACTGTTTTTT.